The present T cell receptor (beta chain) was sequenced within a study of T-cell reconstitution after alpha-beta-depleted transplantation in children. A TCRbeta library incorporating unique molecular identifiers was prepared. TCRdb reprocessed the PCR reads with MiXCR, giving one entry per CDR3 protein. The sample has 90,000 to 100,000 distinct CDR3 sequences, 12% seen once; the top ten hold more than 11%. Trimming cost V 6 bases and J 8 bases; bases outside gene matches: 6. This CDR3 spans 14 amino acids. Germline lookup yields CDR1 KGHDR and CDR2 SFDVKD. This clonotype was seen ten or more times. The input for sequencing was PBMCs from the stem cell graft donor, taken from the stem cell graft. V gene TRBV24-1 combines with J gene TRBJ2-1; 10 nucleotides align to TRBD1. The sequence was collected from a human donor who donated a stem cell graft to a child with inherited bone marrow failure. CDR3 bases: TGTGCCACCAGTAAGACAGGGGGCGCGGATGAGCAGTTCTTC. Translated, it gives CATSKTGGADEQFF.